The 4 T cell receptor beta chains reported below all come from one sample, sequenced in a study of blood T cell repertoires in COVID-19. The table came from immunoSEQ multiplex PCR; TCRdb's copy has only in-frame clones and leaves some out. In the table there are around 230,000 clones, approximately 82% of which are singletons. Sequencing used PBMCs or T cells enriched from blood (not recorded which). These receptor sequences come from a man aged 35-49 years who had recovered from COVID-19.

V and J are TRBV7-2 and TRBJ1-2, with 10 bases aligning to TRBD1. The CDR3 length is 14 residues. Germline V gene lookup returns CDR1 SGHTA and CDR2 FQGNSA. V shed 3 bases and J 4 bases; nucleotides not matched to a gene: 2. The CDR3 DNA follows: TGTGCCAGCAGCTTGCGGGACAGGGGCTATGGCTACACCTTC. Amino acids: CASSLRDRGYGYTF.

This sequence joins TRBV9 and TRBJ2-5; D may be TRBD1 (7 bases). The CDR3 extends over 14 amino acids. Germline lookup yields CDR1 SGDLS and CDR2 YYNGEE. V gave up 4 bases and J gave up 7 bases, with 17 bases separating them. CDR3 nucleotides: TGTGCCAGCAGCCCTCACGCAGGGGGAGGGACCCAGTACTTC. This encodes CASSPHAGGGTQYF.

This clone was seen a handful of times. V and J are TRBV18 and TRBJ1-5; D uncertain. CDR3 length equals 13 residues. Germline CDR1 and CDR2: KGHSH and LQKENI. V gave up 6 bases and J gave up 1 base, with 7 bases separating them. CDR3 residues: CASSGGSNQPQHF. The DNA of the CDR3 is TGTGCCAGCTCGGGCGGGAGCAATCAGCCCCAGCATTTT.

V and J are TRBV3-1 (or the pseudogene TRBV3-2) and TRBJ1-5, with a possible D match to TRBD1 (6 bases). The CDR3 runs to 14 residues. Germline V CDR1 and CDR2: LGHDT, YNNKEL (reference sequence). V was cut by 3 bases and J by 7 bases, with 13 bases left in between. The CDR3 reads CASSHGRGAQPQHF. CDR3 coding DNA: TGTGCCAGCAGCCATGGACGGGGGGCCCAGCCCCAGCATTTT.